The sequence of this T cell receptor beta chain was determined in a study of T cell changes during pregnancy in multiple sclerosis. Profiling relied on immunoSEQ multiplex PCR, and the TCRdb table lists in-frame clones only, not all of them. The sample shows 60,000 to 75,000 clones, around 92% of them seen only once. CDR1 and CDR2 (germline): SGHAT, FQNNGV. This CDR3 contains 17 residues. V shed 5 bases, J shed 2 bases, and the junction held 9 bases outside the gene matches. The chain employs TRBV11-2 and TRBJ1-6; 7 bases fit TRBD1. This clonotype was sampled from a female donor in good health, enrolled as a control in a pregnancy study. Sample: peripheral blood, taken in the second trimester of pregnancy. The CDR3 DNA reads TGTGCCAGCAGCCATTTCCCTGGGACAGCCTATAATTCACCCCTCCACTTT. It yields the protein CASSHFPGTAYNSPLHF.